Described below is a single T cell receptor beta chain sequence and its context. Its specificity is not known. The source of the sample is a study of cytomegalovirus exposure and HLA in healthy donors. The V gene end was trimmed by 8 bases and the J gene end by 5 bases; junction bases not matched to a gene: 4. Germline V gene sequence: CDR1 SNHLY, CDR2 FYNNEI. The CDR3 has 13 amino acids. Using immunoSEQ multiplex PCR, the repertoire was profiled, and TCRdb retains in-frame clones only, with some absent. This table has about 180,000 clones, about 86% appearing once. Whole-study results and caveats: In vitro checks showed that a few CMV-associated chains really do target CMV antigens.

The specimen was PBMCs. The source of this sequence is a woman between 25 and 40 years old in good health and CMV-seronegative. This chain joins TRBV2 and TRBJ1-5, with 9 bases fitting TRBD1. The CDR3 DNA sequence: TGTGCCAGCGGGACAGGGTCCGATCAGCCCCAGCATTTT. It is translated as CASGTGSDQPQHF.